These 6 T cell receptor beta chains originate from one sample sequenced in a study of Graves' ophthalmopathy and Graves' hyperthyroidism. For repertoire sequencing, the TCR beta CDR3 regions were amplified from RNA transcripts. Second-round multiplex PCR followed a first-round RT-PCR using HTBI primers. MiXCR was run by TCRdb on the multiplex PCR reads, yielding one entry per CDR3 protein. The data show roughly 300,000 distinct CDR3 sequences, roughly a sixth seen once. Material for sequencing was peripheral blood. The receptors come from an adult man with Graves' ophthalmopathy.

Many counts were recorded for this clonotype. The rearrangement uses TRBV30 and TRBJ1-1; TRBD1 is a possible D gene (6 bases). The CDR3 consists of 12 residues. Germline-derived CDR1 and CDR2 are GTSNPN and SVGIG (reference sequence). V was shortened by 7 bases and J by 1 base, with 10 bases between the two germline ends. The CDR3 loop reads CAYGTPNTEAFF. CDR3 in DNA: TGTGCCTATGGGACACCGAACACTGAAGCTTTCTTT.

Only a few counts were recorded for this clonotype. An end of the junction does not agree with germline; a read error may underlie this. The chain carries TRBV12-3 or TRBV12-4 and TRBJ1-2; possible D gene TRBD1, 6 bases. The CDR3 is made up of 14 amino acids. Here the CDR3 DNA reads TGTGCCAGCAGTCTGATAGGGGGACAATATGGCTACATCTTC. This sequence encodes CASSLIGGQYGYIF.

This clonotype was seen ten or more times. V usage is TRBV29-1 and J usage is TRBJ1-1, with D unclear. There are 15 residues in the CDR3. Germline CDR1 is SQVTM and CDR2 is ANQGSEA. V lost 0 bases and J 1 base, leaving 12 bases between the germline ends. As DNA, the CDR3 is TGCAGCGTTGAAGATAGGACGTTGAGGAACACTGAAGCTTTCTTT. This gives the protein CSVEDRTLRNTEAFF.

This clonotype was observed at least ten times. The rearrangement links TRBV6-1 to TRBJ2-5; D could derive from TRBD1 or TRBD2 (5 bases each). The germline CDR1 and CDR2 sequences are MNHNS and SASEGT. Trimming took off 4 bases at V and 2 bases at J, with 17 bases between the two ends. The CDR3 spans 16 residues. The CDR3 loop reads CASSVGFGAAQETQYF. CDR3 sequence (DNA): TGTGCCAGCAGTGTTGGTTTCGGGGCGGCTCAAGAGACCCAGTACTTC.

The table lists this clonotype with many counts. V is TRBV28 and J is TRBJ1-5; no clear D. Germline assignment: CDR1 MDHEN and CDR2 SYDVKM. There are 12 residues in the CDR3. Trimming removed 11 bases at V and 4 bases at J, with 12 bases between. The CDR3 DNA follows: TGTGCCGGGCAAGGGAATAATCAGCCCCAGCATTTT. Translation gives CAGQGNNQPQHF.

This rearrangement joins TRBV7-8 to TRBJ1-5; TRBD1 is a possible D gene (5 bases). The germline gives CDR1 SGHVS, CDR2 FQNEAQ. V lost 0 bases and J lost 0, with 9 bases in between. The CDR3 runs to 16 residues. For the CDR3, the DNA is TGTGCCAGCAGCTTAGCGGGGCTTCCTAGCAATCAGCCCCAGCATTTT. Amino acids: CASSLAGLPSNQPQHF.